Here is one TCR beta chain with its context. The antigen is undetermined. These data are taken from a study of T cell responses to AZD1222 COVID-19 vaccine. Study observations and caveats: Repertoires were sampled only after the peak T cell response. White British ancestry dominated among donors, who included more females, and clonal diversity was possibly underestimated.

V was trimmed by 3 bases and J by 0 bases, leaving 6 bases between them. CDR3 length: 14 residues. Germline assignment: CDR1 LNHDA and CDR2 SQIVND (reference sequence). Profiling relied on immunoSEQ multiplex PCR, and the TCRdb table lists in-frame clones only, not all of them. The table includes about 130,000 clones, more than 70% detected once. This clonotype was obtained from an adult in good health. The chain couples TRBV19 to TRBJ2-1; D is unresolved. Sequenced material: peripheral blood, taken on day 0 of AZD1222 vaccination. This CDR3 is CASSIQDSYNEQFF. CDR3 DNA: TGTGCCAGTAGTATTCAGGACTCCTACAATGAGCAGTTCTTC.